These T cell receptor beta chains were read from a single sample in a study of PD-1 blockade in classical Hodgkin lymphoma. TCRdb keeps only in-frame clones here, not all; method: immunoSEQ multiplex PCR. Seen here are 64,000 or so clones, 91% observed once, and the top ten hold approximately 10%. The material sequenced was peripheral blood mononuclear cells (PBMCs), taken before the fourth cycle of nivolumab. The receptor source for this set is a human donor with classical Hodgkin lymphoma. Both conserved end residues are trimmed from each CDR3. The order of the fields is clone size, V gene, D gene, J gene, CDR3 protein. D genes are given only for firm matches. Clone size is shown for a subset of rows, as once, few, many or a class of expanded clone.

>NA|TRBV6-4|TRBD2|TRBJ2-1
ASSETSGGNEQF
>NA|TRBV11-2|TRBD2|TRBJ2-7
ASSLVGGEYEQY
>NA|TRBV28|NA|TRBJ1-4
ASSFRGATNEKLF
>NA|TRBV18|TRBD1|TRBJ2-3
ASSGEITGTGTDTQY
>NA|TRBV4-1|NA|TRBJ2-5
ASSHPHLQETQY
>few|TRBV14|NA|TRBJ1-2
ASSQVTAYGYT
>NA|TRBV14|NA|TRBJ1-6
ASSQDALGTPFNSPLH
>NA|TRBV19|TRBD1|TRBJ1-1
ASSMRTGIIEAF
>NA|TRBV27|TRBD1|TRBJ2-7
ASSLGTGPYEQY
>NA|TRBV6-1|NA|TRBJ1-5
ASTMGGGWQPQH
>NA|TRBV30|NA|TRBJ1-2
AWRRDGNPYNYGYT
>NA|TRBV7-8|TRBD2|TRBJ2-3
ASSLVAGGNTDTQY
>NA|TRBV6-5|NA|TRBJ1-2
ASSQNDRVYGYT
>few|TRBV6-5|TRBD2|TRBJ2-1
ASTPASGAYNEQF
>NA|TRBV7-9|TRBD1|TRBJ2-3
ASSPGTQGPVGTQY
>NA|TRBV30|TRBD2|TRBJ2-3
AWSVPGGRTQY
>NA|TRBV7-9|NA|TRBJ1-1
ASSLTGATDTEAF
>NA|TRBV19|TRBD2|TRBJ2-3
ASSISPRGGTDTQY
>NA|TRBV10-2|NA|TRBJ2-7
ASSESVQAFKASEQY
>NA|TRBV27|TRBD1|TRBJ1-6
ASSLSTGEGSPLH
>NA|TRBV11-2|NA|TRBJ2-5
ASSEDYSETQY
>once|TRBV5-1|TRBD1|TRBJ2-1
ASRPWTGSNEQF
>NA|TRBV19|NA|TRBJ1-2
ASSGEGVHNYGYT
>NA|TRBV7-6|NA|TRBJ1-6
ASSPFAPGSYNSPLH
>NA|TRBV7-8|NA|TRBJ2-7
ASSFVNGLANSYEQY
>NA|TRBV28|NA|TRBJ1-1
ASSFFGGDTEAF
>once|TRBV5-1|NA|TRBJ2-3
ASSLAPTDTQY